This T cell receptor (beta chain) was documented in a study of blood T cells in healthy people across ages. CDR3 length equals 15 residues. Germline V gene lookup returns CDR1 SGHRS and CDR2 YFSETQ. PCR was performed a second time for roughly 7 to 12 cycles using a sample-barcoded 5' primer and a J-beta primer mix. TCRdb fed the 5' RACE reads into MiXCR, producing one record per CDR3 protein. The sample consists of roughly 550,000 distinct CDR3 sequences, 24% of them appearing once. This sample was also put to use in a study of T cells of mothers and their children.

Sequenced material: blood. The chain couples TRBV5-1 to TRBJ2-1; no firm D call. With the DNA end fitting TRBJ2-7 better, the J assignment may be wrong. This clonotype originated in a boy aged 5 to 17 in good health. DNA for the CDR3: TGCGCCAGCAGCTCCTCCGGCCGTCTCCAATACGAGCAGTACTTC. This translates into CASSSSGRLQYEQYF.